Sequencing of this T cell receptor beta chain was carried out in a study of vaccination and CD4 T cells after COVID-19. The Oncomine TCR Beta short-read assay was applied to DNA of cultured CD4+ T cells. TCRdb re-analysed the PCR reads in MiXCR, keeping a single row per CDR3 protein. Of more than 2,000 distinct CDR3 sequences in the sample, roughly 18% are singletons; the top ten hold around 28%. The trim removed 5 bases at V and 4 bases at J, leaving 4 bases unmatched. Germline CDR1 and CDR2: SEHNR and FQNEAQ (reference sequence). The CDR3 totals 14 residues. Indicated treatment: approximately 9-day PBMC culture with coronavirus spike peptide pools or control peptides (ViraFEST assay). Unexposed donor CD4+ T cells predated the COVID-19 pandemic, collected 2011-2018. There are a few counts of this clonotype. Antigen unknown.

Sequenced input: CD4+ T cells from blood, cultured in vitro. The sequence was collected from a human donor in good health. This sequence joins TRBV7-9 and TRBJ2-3; 9 nucleotides line up with TRBD1. The CDR3 sequence: CASSLDRGADTQYF. CDR3 DNA sequence: TGTGCCAGCAGCCTGGACAGGGGTGCAGATACGCAGTATTTT. Variable domain in full (rest from reference TRBV7-9 and TRBJ2-3): DTGVSQNPRHKITKRGQNVTFRCDPISEHNRLYWYRQTLGQGPEFLTYFQNEAQLEKSRLLSDRFSAERPKGSFSTLEIQRTEQGDSAMYLCASSLDRGADTQYFGPGTRLTVL.